This passage covers 22 T cell receptor beta chains from one sample sequenced in a study of CD8 T cell repertoires and HIV-1 epitope variants. Profiled with immunoSEQ multiplex PCR; TCRdb holds only in-frame clones, not every one. The sample comprises about 95,000 clones, 74% of which are singletons, and 20% to 30% rests with the top ten. Sequencing was done on a sample of uncultured baseline CD8+ T cells from peripheral blood mononuclear cells (PBMCs). These receptors were collected from a male donor with HIV.

Points on this clone: One end of the junction varies from germline; a read error may be responsible. CDR3 coding DNA: TGTGCTAGCAGCTTGGAGCGTACAGATACGCAGTATTTT. Its translation: CASSLERTDTQYF. The chain couples TRBV7-7 to TRBJ2-3; D gene ambiguous. The germline gives CDR1 SSHAT, CDR2 FNYEAQ (reference sequence). This CDR3 has 13 amino acids.

The rearrangement joins TRBV18 to TRBJ2-7, with TRBD1 identical over 9 bases. This CDR3 is built from 15 residues. J gave up 0 bases and V 3 bases, and 3 bases lay outside the gene matches. Per the germline V gene, CDR1 is KGHSH and CDR2 is LQKENI. As DNA, the CDR3 is TGTGCCAGCTCACCCGACAGGGGGGACTCCTACGAGCAGTACTTC. Translating it yields CASSPDRGDSYEQYF.

The V call is TRBV7-9, the J call TRBJ2-7; D possibly corresponds to TRBD1 (5 bases). Trimming pared 1 base from V and 2 bases from J, leaving 15 bases between. Germline CDR1 is SEHNR and CDR2 is FQNEAQ (reference sequence). This CDR3 is 16 amino acids long. The CDR3 spells CASSLVGQIDPYEQYF. Written as DNA, the CDR3 is TGTGCCAGCAGCTTAGTAGGACAAATAGACCCCTACGAGCAGTACTTC.

This chain links TRBV28 with TRBJ2-5; D perhaps matches TRBD1 (6 bases). Deletions cut 6 bases from V and 10 bases from J, with 12 bases between. The CDR3 is 11 amino acids. From germline, CDR1 is MDHEN and CDR2 SYDVKM. The DNA for the CDR3 is TGTGCCAGCAGAGGACAGCAGGACCAGTACTTC. Protein sequence: CASRGQQDQYF.

The J gene is TRBJ1-6, the V gene TRBV6-5; weak D call: TRBD1 (5 bases). The CDR3 is made up of 16 amino acids. Germline CDR1 reads MNHEY; CDR2 reads SVGAGI. V was shortened by 0 bases and J by 5 bases, with 11 bases between the two germline ends. CDR3 nucleotide sequence: TGTGCCAGCAGTTACTCCGGGACGGAAAATAATTCACCCCTCCACTTT. Translation gives CASSYSGTENNSPLHF.

The chain couples TRBV5-1 to TRBJ1-2; a possible D gene is TRBD1 (5 bases). CDR1 is SGHRS and CDR2 is YFSETQ in the germline V gene. V lost 7 bases and J lost 8, with 18 bases in between. There are 13 residues in the CDR3. The CDR3 here is CASGVAQGSGYTF. As DNA, the CDR3 is TGCGCCAGCGGGGTGGCCCAGGGTAGCGGCTACACCTTC.

Worth noting for this clone: At one boundary the junction diverges from the germline segment, which might be a read error. The chain recombines TRBV5-1 with TRBJ2-1, with TRBD1 identical over 9 bases. The CDR3 spans 13 residues. Germline CDR1 and CDR2: SGHRS and YFSETQ. The CDR3 here is CASGTGSYNERFF. The CDR3 bases are TGCGCCAGCGGGACAGGGTCCTACAATGAGCGGTTCTTC.

This clone appeared a single time. The chain has TRBV28 and TRBJ1-5, with D possibly matching TRBD1 (6 bases). In germline, CDR1 is MDHEN, CDR2 SYDVKM. The CDR3 has 14 amino acids. Trimming removed 4 bases at V and 6 bases at J, with 13 bases between. Here the CDR3 reads CASSSNRVSQPQHF. DNA of the CDR3: TGTGCCAGCAGTTCGAACAGGGTCAGTCAGCCCCAGCATTTT.

This clone has a single count. The chain employs TRBV14 and TRBJ2-1; D may be TRBD1 (7 bases). Germline assignment: CDR1 SGHDN and CDR2 FVKESK. The V and J ends lost 1 base and 10 bases respectively, with 17 bases between them. The CDR3 contains 15 residues. CDR3 DNA: TGTGCCAGCAGCCAAGTTCAGGGGGGATTGGGCGAGCAGTTCTTC. Amino acid sequence: CASSQVQGGLGEQFF. The full variable domain, its missing parts supplied by reference TRBV14 and TRBJ2-1, is EAGVTQFPSHSVIEKGQTVTLRCDPISGHDNLYWYRRVMGKEIKFLLHFVKESKQDESGMPNNRFLAERTGGTYSTLKVQPAELEDSGVYFCASSQVQGGLGEQFFGPGTRLTVL.

The chain couples TRBV18 to TRBJ1-2; no reliable D call. Germline V gene sequence: CDR1 KGHSH, CDR2 LQKENI. Trimming took 3 bases from V and 0 from J, leaving 8 bases between them. The CDR3 contains 14 residues. The CDR3 coding sequence is TGTGCCAGCTCACCCGGTTCGACTAACTATGGCTACACCTTC. Amino acid sequence: CASSPGSTNYGYTF.

Points on this clone: Compared with germline, one end of the junction differs, possibly owing to a read error. V and J are TRBV5-4 and TRBJ2-7; no reliable D call. The CDR3 is 15 amino acids. Germline V gene data show CDR1 as SGHNT and CDR2 as YYREEE (reference sequence). The CDR3 DNA follows: TGTGCCAGCAGGCCAGATACAGTACCCTCCCACGAGCAGTACTTC. Protein product: CASRPDTVPSHEQYF.

This clone was detected ten times or more. The genes are TRBV9 and TRBJ1-3, with D tentatively TRBD1 (6 bases). Per germline, CDR1 SGDLS and CDR2 YYNGEE. V was clipped by 4 bases and J by 3 bases, with 11 bases between them. The CDR3 loop spans 14 amino acids. The CDR3 region is CASSSGVRGNTIYF. CDR3 DNA: TGTGCCAGCAGCTCAGGGGTGCGTGGAAACACCATATATTTT.

The CDR3, as DNA: TGTGCCAGCAGTCAAGACGGTTTGAACACTGAAGCTTTCTTT. Its translation is CASSQDGLNTEAFF. The chain links TRBV6-1 to TRBJ1-1; D remains unclear. Germline CDR1 reads MNHNS; CDR2 reads SASEGT. The CDR3 consists of 14 residues. Trimming removed 5 bases at V and 0 bases at J, with 10 bases between.

This clone has a single count. The gene calls are TRBV28 and TRBJ2-7; 8 bases line up with TRBD2. CDR1 and CDR2 (germline): MDHEN, SYDVKM. The CDR3 spans 18 residues. Germline trimming cut 2 bases from V and 5 bases from J; bases unmatched to any gene: 17. This chain's CDR3 is CASSLAPWEREKVDEQYF. The CDR3 DNA sequence: TGTGCCAGCAGTTTAGCCCCTTGGGAGCGGGAGAAGGTGGACGAGCAGTACTTC.

The rearrangement uses TRBV11-3 and TRBJ2-1; 7 bases are shared with TRBD1. This CDR3 contains 15 residues. In germline, CDR1 is SGHNT, CDR2 YENEEA. V was clipped by 1 base and J by 7 bases; unmatched bases: 7. This CDR3 reads CASSLGTGTANEQFF. The CDR3 DNA is TGTGCCAGCAGCTTAGGGACCGGGACAGCGAATGAGCAGTTCTTC.

In this sample, this clone turned up a few times. V gene TRBV7-3 combines with J gene TRBJ2-3; TRBD1 matches at 8 bases. Germline trimming cut 5 bases from V and 2 bases from J; bases unmatched to any gene: 6. The germline V gene has CDR1 SGHTA and CDR2 FQGTGA. The CDR3 covers 15 residues. Written as DNA, the CDR3 is TGTGCCAGCAGCCCAGGACAGGGCAACACAGATACGCAGTATTTT. Protein: CASSPGQGNTDTQYF. The full variable domain, rest sourced from reference TRBV7-3 and TRBJ2-3, is GAGVSQTPSNKVTEKGKYVELRCDPISGHTALYWYRQSLGQGPEFLIYFQGTGAADDSGLPNDRFFAVRPEGSVSTLKIQRTERGDSAVYLCASSPGQGNTDTQYFGPGTRLTVL.

The chain combines TRBV5-8 with TRBJ2-2; D might be TRBD1 (5 bases). Trimming cost V 2 bases and J 4 bases, with 6 bases left between them. The CDR3 sequence is 13 residues long. Per the germline V gene, CDR1 is SGHTS and CDR2 is YDEGEE. CDR3 nucleotides: TGTGCCAGCAGCTTTAGGGGCACCGGGGAGCTGTTTTTT. It yields the protein CASSFRGTGELFF.

This clone came up a few times. The J gene is TRBJ2-1, the V gene TRBV7-8; D gene unclear. V gave up 3 bases and J gave up 7 bases, with 10 bases separating them. The CDR3 extends over 13 amino acids. The germline V gene encodes CDR1 SGHVS and CDR2 FQNEAQ. The CDR3 here is CASSFFRNNEQFF. The CDR3 DNA reads TGTGCCAGCAGCTTTTTCAGGAATAATGAGCAGTTCTTC. The full variable domain, in which reference TRBV7-8 and TRBJ2-1 provide the parts outside the CDR3, is GAGVSQSPRYKVAKRGQDVALRCDPISGHVSLFWYQQALGQGPEFLTYFQNEAQLDKSGLPSDRFFAERPEGSVSTLKIQRTQQEDSAVYLCASSFFRNNEQFFGPGTRLTVL.

This clone turned up a few times. This rearrangement joins TRBV5-1 to TRBJ1-6; 9 bases align to TRBD1. In germline, CDR1 is SGHRS, CDR2 YFSETQ. This CDR3 has 15 amino acids. V was clipped by 0 bases and J by 10 bases; unmatched bases: 5. The CDR3 nucleotides read TGCGCCAGCAGCTTGGAGGGACAGGGAAGGTCACCCCTCCACTTT. Its translation is CASSLEGQGRSPLHF.

The rearrangement links TRBV4-2 to TRBJ1-2; D unresolved. Trimming left V 2 bases short and J 1 base short, with 2 bases between. Germline loops: CDR1 LGHNA, CDR2 YNFKEQ. This CDR3 spans 12 amino acids. In DNA, the CDR3 is TGTGCCAGCAGCCAAAATAACTATGGCTACACCTTC. Its translation is CASSQNNYGYTF.

This clone was observed once. The CDR3 DNA sequence: TGTGCCAGCAGCGGTCAGGGTGGGGGGAGCACAGATACGCAGTATTTT. Protein sequence: CASSGQGGGSTDTQYF. The chain couples TRBV13 to TRBJ2-3; the D gene is possibly TRBD2 (6 bases). CDR3 length: 16 amino acids. Germline V gene lookup returns CDR1 PRHDT and CDR2 FYEKMQ (reference sequence). Trimming took 5 bases from V and 0 from J, leaving 15 bases between them.

This clone was detected only once. J is TRBJ2-5 and V is TRBV6-1; 7 nucleotides align to TRBD2. CDR1 is MNHNS, CDR2 SASEGT, per germline. The CDR3 runs 15 residues. The V segment lost 2 bases and the J segment 1 base; nucleotides outside the gene matches: 4. The CDR3 spells CASSELGGVQETQYF. The CDR3 nucleotides read TGTGCCAGCAGTGAATTGGGGGGGGTCCAAGAGACCCAGTACTTC.